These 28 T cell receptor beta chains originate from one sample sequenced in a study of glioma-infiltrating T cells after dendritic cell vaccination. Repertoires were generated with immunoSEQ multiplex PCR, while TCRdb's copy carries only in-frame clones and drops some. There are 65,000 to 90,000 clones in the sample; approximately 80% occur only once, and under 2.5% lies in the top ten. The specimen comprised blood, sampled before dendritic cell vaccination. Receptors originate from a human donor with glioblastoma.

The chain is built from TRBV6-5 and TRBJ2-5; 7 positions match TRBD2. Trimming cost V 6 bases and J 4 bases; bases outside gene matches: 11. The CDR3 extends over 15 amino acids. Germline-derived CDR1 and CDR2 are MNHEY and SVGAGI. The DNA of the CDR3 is TGTGCCAGCAGCCTTATCGGACTAGGCGGAGAGACCCAGTACTTC. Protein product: CASSLIGLGGETQYF.

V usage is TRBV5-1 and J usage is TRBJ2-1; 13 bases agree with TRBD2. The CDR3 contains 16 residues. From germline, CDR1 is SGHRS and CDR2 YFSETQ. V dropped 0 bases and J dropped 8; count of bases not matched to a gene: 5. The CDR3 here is CASSLVGTSGVDEQFF. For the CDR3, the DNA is TGCGCCAGCAGCTTGGTAGGGACTAGCGGGGTCGATGAGCAGTTCTTC.

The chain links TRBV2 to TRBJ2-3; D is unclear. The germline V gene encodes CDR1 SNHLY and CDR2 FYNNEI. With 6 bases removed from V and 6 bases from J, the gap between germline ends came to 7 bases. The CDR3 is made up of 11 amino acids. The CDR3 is CASRTSDTQYF. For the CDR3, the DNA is TGTGCCAGCAGGACATCGGATACGCAGTATTTT.

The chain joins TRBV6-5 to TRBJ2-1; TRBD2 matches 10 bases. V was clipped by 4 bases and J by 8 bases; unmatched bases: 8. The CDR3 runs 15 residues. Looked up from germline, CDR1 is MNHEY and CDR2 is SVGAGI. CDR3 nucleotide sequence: TGTGCCAGCAGTTCCATTAGCGGGAGGAAAGATGAGCAGTTCTTC. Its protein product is CASSSISGRKDEQFF.

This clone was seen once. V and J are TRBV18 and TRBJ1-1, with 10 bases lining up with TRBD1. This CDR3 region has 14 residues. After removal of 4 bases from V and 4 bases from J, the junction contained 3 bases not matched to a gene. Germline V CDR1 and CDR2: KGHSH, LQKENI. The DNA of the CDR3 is TGTGCCAGCTCACAAGGACAGGGGGTCACTGAAGCTTTCTTT. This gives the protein CASSQGQGVTEAFF.

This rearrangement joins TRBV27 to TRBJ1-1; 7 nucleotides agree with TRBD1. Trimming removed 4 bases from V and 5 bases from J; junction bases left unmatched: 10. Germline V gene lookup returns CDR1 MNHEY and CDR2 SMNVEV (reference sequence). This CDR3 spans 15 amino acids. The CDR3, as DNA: TGTGCCAGCAGTTGGATCCGGGACAGATTAACTGAAGCTTTCTTT. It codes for CASSWIRDRLTEAFF.

CDR3 region: CASSQGQGNEKLFF. As DNA, the CDR3 is TGTGCCAGCAGCCAAGGACAGGGAAACGAAAAACTGTTTTTT. The chain joins TRBV4-2 to TRBJ1-4, with 7 positions matching TRBD1. V gave up 1 base and J gave up 8 bases; unmatched junction bases: 4. Germline lookup yields CDR1 LGHNA and CDR2 YNFKEQ. The CDR3 sequence is 14 residues long.

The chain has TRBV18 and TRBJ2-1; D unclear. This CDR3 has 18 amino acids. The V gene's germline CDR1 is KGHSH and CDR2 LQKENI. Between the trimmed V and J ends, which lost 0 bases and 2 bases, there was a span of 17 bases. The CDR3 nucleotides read TGTGCCAGCTCACCACCTTTTATTATGGCAACAACCTACAATGAGCAGTTCTTC. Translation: CASSPPFIMATTYNEQFF.

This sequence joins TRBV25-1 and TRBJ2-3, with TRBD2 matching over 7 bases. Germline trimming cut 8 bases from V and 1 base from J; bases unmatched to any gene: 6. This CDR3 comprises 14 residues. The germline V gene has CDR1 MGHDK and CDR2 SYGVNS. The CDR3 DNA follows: TGTGCCAGCGCGGGGGAGTTCGGCACAGATACGCAGTATTTT. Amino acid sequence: CASAGEFGTDTQYF.

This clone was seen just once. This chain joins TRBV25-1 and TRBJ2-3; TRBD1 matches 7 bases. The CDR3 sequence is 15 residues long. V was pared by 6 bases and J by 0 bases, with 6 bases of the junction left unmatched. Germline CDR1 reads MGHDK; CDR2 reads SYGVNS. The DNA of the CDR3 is TGTGCCAGCAGCATAGGGACAGTTAGCACAGATACGCAGTATTTT. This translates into CASSIGTVSTDTQYF.

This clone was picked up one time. DNA of the CDR3: TGTGCCAGCAGTCGGGGGGACACCAAGAACACTGAAGCTTTCTTT. Protein: CASSRGDTKNTEAFF. V and J are TRBV6-5 and TRBJ1-1; the D gene is possibly TRBD1 (6 bases). CDR1 and CDR2 (germline): MNHEY, SVGAGI. With 5 bases removed from V and 1 base from J, the gap between germline ends came to 14 bases. The length of the CDR3 is 15 residues.

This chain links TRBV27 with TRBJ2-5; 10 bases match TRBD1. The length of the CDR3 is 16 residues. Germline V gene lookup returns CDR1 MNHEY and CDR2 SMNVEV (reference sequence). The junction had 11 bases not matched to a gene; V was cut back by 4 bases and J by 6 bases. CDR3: CASSSLGTGERKTQYF. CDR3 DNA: TGTGCCAGCAGTTCACTTGGGACAGGGGAGCGTAAGACCCAGTACTTC.

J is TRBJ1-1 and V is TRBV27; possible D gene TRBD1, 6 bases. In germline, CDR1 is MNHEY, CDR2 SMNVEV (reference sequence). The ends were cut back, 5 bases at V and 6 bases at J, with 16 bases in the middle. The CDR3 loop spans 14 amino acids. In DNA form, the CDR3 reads TGTGCCAGCAGTCCTTCTTGGGGGCAGCCTGAAGCTTTCTTT. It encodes CASSPSWGQPEAFF.

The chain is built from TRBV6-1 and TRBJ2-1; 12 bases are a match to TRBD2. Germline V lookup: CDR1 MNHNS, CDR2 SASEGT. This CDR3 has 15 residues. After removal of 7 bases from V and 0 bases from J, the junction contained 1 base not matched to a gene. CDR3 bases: TGTGCCAGCACTAGCGGGAGGGCCTCCTACAATGAGCAGTTCTTC. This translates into CASTSGRASYNEQFF.

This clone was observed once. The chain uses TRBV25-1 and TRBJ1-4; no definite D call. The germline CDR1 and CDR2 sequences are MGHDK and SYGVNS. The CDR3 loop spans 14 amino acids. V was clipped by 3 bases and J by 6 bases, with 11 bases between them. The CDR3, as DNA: TGTGCCAGCAGTGACTATGGGAGAGATGAAAAACTGTTTTTT. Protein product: CASSDYGRDEKLFF.

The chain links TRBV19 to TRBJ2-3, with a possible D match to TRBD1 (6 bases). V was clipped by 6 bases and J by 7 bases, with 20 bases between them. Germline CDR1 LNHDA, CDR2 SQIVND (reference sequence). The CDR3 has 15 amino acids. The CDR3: CASSLPTGARNTQYF. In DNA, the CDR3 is TGTGCCAGTAGCTTACCGACAGGTGCCCGCAATACGCAGTATTTT.

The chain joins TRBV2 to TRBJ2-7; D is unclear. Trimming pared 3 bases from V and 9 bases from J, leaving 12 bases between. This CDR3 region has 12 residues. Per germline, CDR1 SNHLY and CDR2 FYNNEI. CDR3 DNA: TGTGCCAGCAGTGATGTGTGGGCCCGGCAGTACGTC. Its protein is CASSDVWARQYV.

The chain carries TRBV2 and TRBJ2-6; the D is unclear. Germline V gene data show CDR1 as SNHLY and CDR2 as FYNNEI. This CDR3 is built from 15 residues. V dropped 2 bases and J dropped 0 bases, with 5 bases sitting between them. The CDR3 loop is CASSEPHSGANVLTF. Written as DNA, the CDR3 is TGTGCCAGCAGTGAACCCCACTCTGGGGCCAACGTCCTGACTTTC.

The CDR3: CASSQGVGGFQETQYF. In DNA, the CDR3 is TGTGCCAGCAGCCAAGGAGTGGGGGGGTTCCAAGAGACCCAGTACTTC. The gene calls are TRBV4-2 and TRBJ2-5; 7 nucleotides align to TRBD2. V shed 1 base, J shed 1 base, and the junction held 6 bases outside the gene matches. CDR1 and CDR2 from the germline V gene are LGHNA and YNFKEQ. This CDR3 region has 16 residues.

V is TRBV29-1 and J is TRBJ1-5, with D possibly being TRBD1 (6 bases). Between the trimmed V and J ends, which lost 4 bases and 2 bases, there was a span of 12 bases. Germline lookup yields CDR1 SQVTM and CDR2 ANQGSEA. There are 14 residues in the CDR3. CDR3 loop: CSVGGGNGNQPQHF. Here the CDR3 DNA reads TGCAGCGTTGGTGGGGGCAACGGCAATCAGCCCCAGCATTTT. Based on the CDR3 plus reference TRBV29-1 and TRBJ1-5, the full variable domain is SAVISQKPSRDICQRGTSLTIQCQVDSQVTMMFWYRQQPGQSLTLIATANQGSEATYESGFVIDKFPISRPNLTFSTLTVSNMSPEDSSIYLCSVGGGNGNQPQHFGDGTRLSIL.

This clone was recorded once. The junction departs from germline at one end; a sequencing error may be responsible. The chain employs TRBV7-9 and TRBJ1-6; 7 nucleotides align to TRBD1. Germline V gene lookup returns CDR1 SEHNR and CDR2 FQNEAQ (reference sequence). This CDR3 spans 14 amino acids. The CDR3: CVSSQGQLNSPLHF. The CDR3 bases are TGTGTCAGCAGCCAGGGACAGCTCAATTCACCCCTCCACTTT. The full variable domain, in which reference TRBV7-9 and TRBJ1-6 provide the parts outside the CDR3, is DTGVSQNPRHKITKRGQNVTFRCDPISEHNRLYWYRQTLGQGPEFLTYFQNEAQLEKSRLLSDRFSAERPKGSFSTLEIQRTEQGDSAMYLCVSSQGQLNSPLHFGNGTRLTVT.

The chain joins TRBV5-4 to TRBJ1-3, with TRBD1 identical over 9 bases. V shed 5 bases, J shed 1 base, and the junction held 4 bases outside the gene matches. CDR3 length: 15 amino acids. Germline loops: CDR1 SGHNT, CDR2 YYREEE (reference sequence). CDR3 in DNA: TGTGCCAGCAGGGTCGGACAGGGGTCTGGAAACACCATATATTTT. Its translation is CASRVGQGSGNTIYF.

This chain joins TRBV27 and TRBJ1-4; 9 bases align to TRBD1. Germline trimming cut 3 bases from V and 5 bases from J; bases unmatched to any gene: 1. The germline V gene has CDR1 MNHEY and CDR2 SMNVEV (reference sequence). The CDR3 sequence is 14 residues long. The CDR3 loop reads CASSFDRGNEKLFF. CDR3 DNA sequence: TGTGCCAGCAGTTTCGACAGGGGGAATGAAAAACTGTTTTTT.

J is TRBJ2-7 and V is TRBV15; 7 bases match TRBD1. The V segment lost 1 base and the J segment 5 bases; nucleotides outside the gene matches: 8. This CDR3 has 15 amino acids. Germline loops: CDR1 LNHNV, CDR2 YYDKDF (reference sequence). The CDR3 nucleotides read TGTGCCACCAGCAGAGGACAGGGCTCAGCCCACGAGCAGTACGTC. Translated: CATSRGQGSAHEQYV.

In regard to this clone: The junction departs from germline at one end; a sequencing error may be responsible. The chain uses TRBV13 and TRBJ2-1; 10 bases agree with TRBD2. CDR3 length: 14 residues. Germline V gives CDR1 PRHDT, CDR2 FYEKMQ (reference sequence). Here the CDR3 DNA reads TGTGCCAGCATTAAGCGGGAGGGCCGAGGCGAGCAGCTCTTC. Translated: CASIKREGRGEQLF.

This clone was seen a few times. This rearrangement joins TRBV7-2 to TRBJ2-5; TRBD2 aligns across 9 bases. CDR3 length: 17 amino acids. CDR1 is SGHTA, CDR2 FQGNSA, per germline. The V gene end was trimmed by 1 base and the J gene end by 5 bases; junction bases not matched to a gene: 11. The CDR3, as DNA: TGTGCCAGCAGCTTAGTACTTAGCGGGGGCCCCAGGGAGACCCAGTACTTC. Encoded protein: CASSLVLSGGPRETQYF.

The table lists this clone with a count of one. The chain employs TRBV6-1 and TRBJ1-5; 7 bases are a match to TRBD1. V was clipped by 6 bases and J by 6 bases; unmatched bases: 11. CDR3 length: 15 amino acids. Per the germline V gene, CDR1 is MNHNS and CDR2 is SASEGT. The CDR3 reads CASRSETGMSQPQHF. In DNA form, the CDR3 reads TGTGCCAGCAGGTCAGAGACAGGGATGAGTCAGCCCCAGCATTTT.

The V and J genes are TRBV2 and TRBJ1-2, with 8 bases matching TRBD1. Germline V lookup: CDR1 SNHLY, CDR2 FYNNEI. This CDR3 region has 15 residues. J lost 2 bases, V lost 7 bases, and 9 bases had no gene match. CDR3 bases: TGTGCCAGCAATCTCCCGGACAGGGCCAACTATGGCTACACCTTC. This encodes CASNLPDRANYGYTF.